Sequencing of this TCR beta chain was carried out in a study of Ad26.COV2.S vaccination and SARS-CoV-2 variants. Notes on the study in general: Ad26.COV2.S recipients had broader spike-specific TCRs (P = 0.0014). From the TCR breadth and depth analyses, total T cell responses may have been underestimated.

For this clone: What it binds is unknown.

Measured with immunoSEQ multiplex PCR; TCRdb has only the in-frame clones, and not every one. The sample shows hundreds of thousands of clones, 89% of them seen only once. Regarding treatment: 15 to 20 received Ad26.COV2.S at low or high dose, single or two shots; 5 received placebo; per-sample allocation not given. Vaccine and placebo recipients were sampled on day 63 after the first injection. An adult aged 18-55 years in Boston served as the donor. The administered vaccine (an Ad26 vector) expressed Wuhan-strain SARS-CoV-2 spike. V lost 5 bases and J lost 1, with 11 bases in between. CDR3 size: 14 residues. Germline assignment: CDR1 LNHDA and CDR2 SQIVND (reference sequence).

This receptor was taken from a person between 18 and 65 years old who received the Ad26.COV2.S COVID-19 vaccine or a placebo. V usage is TRBV19 and J usage is TRBJ2-5, with D uncertain. Source: peripheral blood, taken in a trial of Ad26.COV2.S vaccine versus placebo. The CDR3 loop reads CASSLQPLQETQYF. For the CDR3, the DNA is TGTGCCAGTAGTCTTCAGCCACTCCAAGAGACCCAGTACTTC. Full variable domain (missing parts from reference TRBV19 and TRBJ2-5): DGGITQSPKYLFRKEGQNVTLSCEQNLNHDAMYWYRQDPGQGLRLIYYSQIVNDFQKGDIAEGYSVSREKKESFPLTVTSAQKNPTAFYLCASSLQPLQETQYFGPGTRLLVL.